Here is one T cell receptor (beta chain) with its context. A few counts support this clone. It has no known antigen specificity. Within one base of it there is no much larger clone, and no base qualities were kept. Inclusive of the bounding cysteine and phenylalanine, the CDR3 is 15 residues long. Only CDR3 DNA remains: 45 bases, in frame from the first base. For CDR1 and CDR2, the germline V gene lists SQVTM and ANQGSEA. The junction shows trimming of 3 bases on V and 2 bases on J, and the gene matches do not reach 7 bases of it. The High Capacity cDNA Reverse Transcription Kit was used to reverse transcribe all of the isolated RNA, meaning that expressed TCRB transcripts were what got sequenced. Deep immunoSEQ sequencing was performed on naive, central memory and regulatory T cell samples, with an average of roughly 3.6 million total reads per sample. After sorted cells were lysed in RLT buffer, RNA was extracted with DNase-treated RNeasy Micro or Mini kits, with the choice depending on cell number. Each cell subset was processed on its own to prevent cross-contamination, while patient and healthy donor samples were processed together. The immunoSEQ multiplex PCR was used to amplify TCRB sequences from cDNA, yielding 87-bp fragments that span the CDR3 region. Sequencing of the amplicons was performed on the Illumina HiSeq platform. Turning to the authors' computational methods: Synthetic template baselines were used to correct PCR bias computationally, reads within Hamming distance 2 were collapsed, and singletons that could not be merged were discarded. Reads were aligned against IMGT so that V, D and J genes, CDR3 length and insertions or deletions at six rearrangement sites could be assigned. Within each subset, clonotype counts were normalized to the number of sorted cells before true diversity and Gini coefficients were calculated with the tcR R package. The overlap coefficient, calculated on TCRB nucleotide sequences, was used to quantify repertoire sharing. Out-of-frame TCRB sequences from naive cells were analyzed as a proxy for the pre-selection repertoire. TCRdb re-hosts the immuneACCESS table, in-frame sequences only. Its copies lack some clones; in the studies checked, an unresolved V gene accounts for under half of them, and the cause for the rest is not known. The D gene and trimming were derived from the DNA, and the V and J assignments and clone size from that table. This sample lists hundreds of thousands of clones; roughly 30% were detected once. More than 0.055% of the sample is held by the ten biggest clonotypes.

The sample is drawn from a study of beta chain features in type 1 diabetes (dated by TCRdb to the late 2010s). Turning to the overall study: Mean age, gender distribution, total cell number and subset yield did not differ between patients and healthy donors. A total of 85 million to 110 million sorted cells were examined across all samples, and RNA yield correlated strongly with the number of cells per subset. The study compared the TCRB repertoires of sorted circulating CD4+ T cell subsets in recently diagnosed type 1 diabetes patients with those in matched healthy donors. Regulatory and stem cell-like memory subsets were obtained from only 8 patients and about eight healthy donors, while naive and central memory subsets were obtained from all 30 or so donors.

Beyond this particular receptor, the publication reports: The naive, central memory and regulatory TCRB repertoires appeared to resemble one another more closely among patients than among healthy donors. At VDJ recombination sites, type 1 diabetes patients had fewer insertions and more deleted nucleotides, which implies abnormalities in thymic rearrangement. In all four CD4+ subsets, TCRB CDR3 length was moderately but significantly shorter in type 1 diabetes patients. Because cDNA was sequenced instead of genomic DNA, highly expressing activated cells could be over-represented, though the groups showed no difference in activation or CD3 levels. PCR may preferentially amplify shorter templates, but because patient and control samples were amplified and corrected together, any resulting skew would affect both groups equally. HLA sub-analyses involved small numbers of individuals, so any influence of HLA type on TCRB rearrangement remained unresolved.

Each donor gave one peripheral blood draw, averaging around 120 mL, which was collected into heparinised tubes. Naive, central memory, regulatory and stem cell-like memory CD4+ T cells were sorted on a BD FACSAria II using a panel including CD45RO, CCR7, CD25, CD127, CD95 and CD27. Every sorted population had a purity above 95%. PBMCs were separated immediately by Lymphoprep density gradient centrifugation and were stained directly, without being cultured. So that batch effects would be minimized, each experiment stained and sorted samples in pairs, pairing one healthy donor with one patient. The receptor's source is a man aged 18 to 29 in good health. The chain is assembled from TRBV29-1 and TRBJ2-5; 9 bases in the middle match TRBD2. Sample: naive CD4+ T cells from blood. The cell subset or site label for this specimen denotes: true naive CD4+ T cells. The nucleotide sequence reads TGCAGCGTTGATCCGTCTAGCGGGGTTCAAGAGACCCAGTACTTC. This codes for CSVDPSSGVQETQYF. With all but the CDR3 taken from the reference TRBV29-1 and TRBJ2-5 genes, the full variable domain is: SAVISQKPSRDICQRGTSLTIQCQVDSQVTMMFWYRQQPGQSLTLIATANQGSEATYESGFVIDKFPISRPNLTFSTLTVSNMSPEDSSIYLCSVDPSSGVQETQYFGPGTRLLVL.